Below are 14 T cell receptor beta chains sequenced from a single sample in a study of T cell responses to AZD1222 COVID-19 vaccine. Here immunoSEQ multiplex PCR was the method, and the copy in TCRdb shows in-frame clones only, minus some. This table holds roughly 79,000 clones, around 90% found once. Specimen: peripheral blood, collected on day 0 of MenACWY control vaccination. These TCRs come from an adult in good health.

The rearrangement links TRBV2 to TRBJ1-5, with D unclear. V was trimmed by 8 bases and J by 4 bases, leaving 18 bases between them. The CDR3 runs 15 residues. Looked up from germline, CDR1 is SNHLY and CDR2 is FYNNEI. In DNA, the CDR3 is TGTGCCAGCGTCGGTGGGGAGGGTGTGAATCAGCCCCAGCATTTT. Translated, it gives CASVGGEGVNQPQHF.

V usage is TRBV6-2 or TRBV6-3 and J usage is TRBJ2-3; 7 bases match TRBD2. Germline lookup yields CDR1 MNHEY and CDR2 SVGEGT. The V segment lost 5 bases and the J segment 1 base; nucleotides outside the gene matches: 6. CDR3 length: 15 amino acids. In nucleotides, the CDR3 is TGTGCCAGCAGTACGGGGGGTCGGGGCACAGATACGCAGTATTTT. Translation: CASSTGGRGTDTQYF.

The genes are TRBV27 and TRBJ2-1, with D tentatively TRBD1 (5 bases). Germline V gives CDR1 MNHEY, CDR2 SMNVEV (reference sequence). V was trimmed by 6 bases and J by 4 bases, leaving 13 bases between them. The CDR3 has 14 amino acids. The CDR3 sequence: CASSPPGLYNEQFF. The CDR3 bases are TGTGCCAGCAGCCCCCCAGGGCTATACAATGAGCAGTTCTTC.

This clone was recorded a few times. The CDR3 DNA reads TGCAATGCACCATTTGCTTTCTTT. As protein: CNAPFAFF. The chain uses TRBV20-1 and TRBJ1-1; D is ambiguous. The CDR3 consists of 8 residues. Germline values: CDR1 DFQATT, CDR2 SNEGSKA (reference sequence).

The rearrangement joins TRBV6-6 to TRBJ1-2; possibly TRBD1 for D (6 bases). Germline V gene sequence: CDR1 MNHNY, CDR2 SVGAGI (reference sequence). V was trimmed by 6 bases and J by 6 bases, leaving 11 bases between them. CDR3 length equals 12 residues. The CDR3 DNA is TGTGCCAGCAGCCGCGGACAGAATGGCTACACCTTC. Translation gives CASSRGQNGYTF.

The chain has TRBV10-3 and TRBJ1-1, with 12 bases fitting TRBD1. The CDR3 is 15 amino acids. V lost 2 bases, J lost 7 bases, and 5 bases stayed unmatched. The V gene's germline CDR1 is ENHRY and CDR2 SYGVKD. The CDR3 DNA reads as TGTGCCATCAGTGAGAGGGACAGGGGGCATGATGAAGCTTTCTTT. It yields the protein CAISERDRGHDEAFF.

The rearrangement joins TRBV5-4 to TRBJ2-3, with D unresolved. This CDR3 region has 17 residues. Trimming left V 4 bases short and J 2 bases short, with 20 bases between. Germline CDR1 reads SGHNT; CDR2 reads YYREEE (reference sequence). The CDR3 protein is CASSPQGSPPPTDTQYF. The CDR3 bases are TGTGCCAGCAGCCCCCAAGGGTCACCCCCACCCACAGATACGCAGTATTTT.

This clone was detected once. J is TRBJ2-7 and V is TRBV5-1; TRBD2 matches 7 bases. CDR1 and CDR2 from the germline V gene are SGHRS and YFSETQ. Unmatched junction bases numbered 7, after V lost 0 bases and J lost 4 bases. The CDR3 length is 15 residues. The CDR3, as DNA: TGCGCCAGCAGCTTGGATCTAGGGAGGGGATACGAGCAGTACTTC. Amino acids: CASSLDLGRGYEQYF.

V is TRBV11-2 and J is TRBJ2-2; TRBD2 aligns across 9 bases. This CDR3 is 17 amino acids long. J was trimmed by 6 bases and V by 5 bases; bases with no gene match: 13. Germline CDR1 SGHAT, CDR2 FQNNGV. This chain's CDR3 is CASSPSNGGRAPGELFF. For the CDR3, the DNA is TGTGCCAGCAGCCCGTCCAACGGCGGGAGGGCCCCCGGGGAGCTGTTTTTT.

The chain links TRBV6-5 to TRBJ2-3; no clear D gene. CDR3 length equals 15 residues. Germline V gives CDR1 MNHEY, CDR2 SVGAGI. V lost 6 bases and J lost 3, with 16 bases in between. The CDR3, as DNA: TGTGCCAGCAGACTTCGCTATTCGGGTACAGATACGCAGTATTTT. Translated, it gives CASRLRYSGTDTQYF.

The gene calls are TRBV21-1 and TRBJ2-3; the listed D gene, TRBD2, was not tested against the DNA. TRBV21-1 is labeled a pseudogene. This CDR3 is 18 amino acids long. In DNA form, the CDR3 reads TGTGCCAGCAGCGAGGGCGTAGCGGGGCGAAGGGGCACAGATACGCAGTATTTT. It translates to CASSEGVAGRRGTDTQYF.

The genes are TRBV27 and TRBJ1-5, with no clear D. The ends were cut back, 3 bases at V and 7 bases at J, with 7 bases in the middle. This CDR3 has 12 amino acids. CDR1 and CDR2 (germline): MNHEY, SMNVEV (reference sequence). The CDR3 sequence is CASSFGCQPQHF. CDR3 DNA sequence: TGTGCCAGCAGTTTCGGATGCCAGCCCCAGCATTTT.

CDR3 protein: CASSGGSEKLFF. CDR3 nucleotides: TGTGCCAGCAGTGGGGGATCTGAAAAACTGTTTTTT. The rearrangement links TRBV2 to TRBJ1-4; D not resolved. Trimming left V 4 bases short and J 7 bases short, with 7 bases between. CDR3 size: 12 residues. Germline V gives CDR1 SNHLY, CDR2 FYNNEI.

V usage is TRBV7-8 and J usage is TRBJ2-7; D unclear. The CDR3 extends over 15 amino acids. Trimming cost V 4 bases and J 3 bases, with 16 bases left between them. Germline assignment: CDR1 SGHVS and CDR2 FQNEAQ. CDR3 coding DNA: TGTGCCAGCAGCTCCACCCCCAGCTCAAACTACGAGCAGTACTTC. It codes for CASSSTPSSNYEQYF.